This TCR beta chain was recovered during a study of blood T cell repertoires in COVID-19. Profiling relied on immunoSEQ multiplex PCR, and the TCRdb table lists in-frame clones only, not all of them. The table lists under 250,000 clones, over 75% of them singletons. Germline V gives CDR1 LGHNA, CDR2 YSLEER. The CDR3 runs 17 residues. J lost 7 bases, V lost 0 bases, and 7 bases had no gene match. The specimen sequenced was peripheral blood. V is TRBV4-3 and J is TRBJ2-1; TRBD2 aligns across 12 bases. The clonotype was recovered from a human donor in a cohort sampled during active COVID-19. The CDR3 region is CASSQDPLAGGGNEQFF. The CDR3 DNA sequence: TGCGCCAGCAGCCAAGACCCACTAGCGGGGGGAGGGAATGAGCAGTTCTTC.